The rows below give T cell receptor beta chains drawn from one sample of a study of cytomegalovirus exposure and HLA in healthy donors. The table came from immunoSEQ multiplex PCR; TCRdb's copy has only in-frame clones and leaves some out. Of around 100,000 clones detected, around four fifths appear once; the ten largest clones hold under 4.5%. The specimen was PBMCs. All receptors derive from a female donor in good health and CMV-seropositive. CDR3s include the opening cysteine and the closing phenylalanine or tryptophan. The D gene is left open where the match is weak.

>TRBV6-5|TRBJ2-1|TRBD2
CASRHILAVNNEQFF
>TRBV10-3|TRBJ2-1|TRBD1
CAISDQGAGDEQFF
>TRBV25-1|TRBJ1-1|TRBD1
CASSHRPDRVDTEAFF
>TRBV6-1|TRBJ2-2|NA
CASSWEFDTGELFF
>TRBV6-4|TRBJ1-2|TRBD1
CATRTGRGYTF
>TRBV2|TRBJ1-4|NA
CASSDRDKLSEKLFF
>TRBV19|TRBJ2-1|TRBD2
CASSPPRAGGYEQFF
>TRBV5-6|TRBJ1-1|NA
CASSLAGGGTEAFF
>TRBV5-1|TRBJ2-1|NA
CASSLDRSGGDEQFF
>TRBV9|TRBJ1-1|TRBD1
CASSAQGTGPKAFF
>TRBV6-1|TRBJ1-5|TRBD1
CASRRMTGVNQPQHF
>TRBV9|TRBJ2-6|TRBD1
CASSAYPGQGSGANVLTF
>TRBV9|TRBJ1-3|NA
CASSTRIGNTIYF
>TRBV5-4|TRBJ1-1|NA
CASSLRSHIGEAFF
>TRBV9|TRBJ1-2|TRBD1
CASSSRQGEVYGYPF
>TRBV7-2|TRBJ1-2|NA
CASSLGQEGYTF
>TRBV6-5|TRBJ1-1|NA
CASAQLGGNTEAFF
>TRBV9|TRBJ2-1|TRBD2
CASSVAGGGGDEQFF
>TRBV10-3|TRBJ2-4|TRBD1
CAISESTGGTNIQYF
>TRBV9|TRBJ2-5|TRBD1
CASSATGQLWETQYF
>TRBV5-1|TRBJ2-7|TRBD1
CASSFTGTGNEQYF
>TRBV5-1|TRBJ2-1|TRBD2
CASSPASGGLYNEQFF
>TRBV27|TRBJ1-5|NA
CASSLSGVQPQHF
>TRBV18|TRBJ1-1|TRBD1
CASSADRGRLYTEAFF